This T cell receptor (beta chain) comes out of a study of T cells in Graves' hyperthyroidism and ophthalmopathy. Whole-study results and caveats: Ophthalmopathy was predicted by the model a median of 6.5 months ahead of onset. Within blood appeared most thyroid clonotypes that had expanded above 0.001.

Researchers took RNA transcripts and amplified the TCR beta CDR3 regions from them. Primed by the HTBI set, a first-round RT-PCR was run on the TCR CDR3. MiXCR, applied by TCRdb to the multiplex PCR reads, yields one record per CDR3 protein. The data show about 500,000 distinct CDR3 sequences, over 45% seen once. This clonotype was seen only once. Antigen unknown. This receptor was identified in an adult woman with Graves' disease, either hyperthyroidism or ophthalmopathy (not recorded which). Sequencing input: peripheral blood or thyroid tissue (not recorded which).

CDR3 loop: CSARSPRQGRTDTQYF. The CDR3 DNA follows: TGCAGTGCCAGGAGCCCTAGACAGGGGCGCACAGATACGCAGTATTTT. The rearrangement uses TRBV20-1 and TRBJ2-3; 8 nucleotides match TRBD1. This CDR3 has 16 amino acids. V trimming: 6 bases; J trimming: 1 base; junction bases outside the gene matches: 12. The germline gives CDR1 DFQATT, CDR2 SNEGSKA (reference sequence).